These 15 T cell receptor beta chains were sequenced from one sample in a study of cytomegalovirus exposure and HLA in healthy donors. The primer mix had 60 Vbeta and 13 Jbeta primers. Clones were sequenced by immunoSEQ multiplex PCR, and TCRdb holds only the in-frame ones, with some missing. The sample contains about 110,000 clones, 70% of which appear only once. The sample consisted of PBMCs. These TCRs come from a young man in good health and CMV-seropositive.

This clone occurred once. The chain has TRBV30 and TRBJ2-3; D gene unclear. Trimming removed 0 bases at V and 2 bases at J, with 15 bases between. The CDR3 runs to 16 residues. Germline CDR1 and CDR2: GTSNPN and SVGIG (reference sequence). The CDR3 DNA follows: TGTGCCTGGAGTGTACTACGGCCGAGGTCCACAGATACGCAGTATTTT. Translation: CAWSVLRPRSTDTQYF.

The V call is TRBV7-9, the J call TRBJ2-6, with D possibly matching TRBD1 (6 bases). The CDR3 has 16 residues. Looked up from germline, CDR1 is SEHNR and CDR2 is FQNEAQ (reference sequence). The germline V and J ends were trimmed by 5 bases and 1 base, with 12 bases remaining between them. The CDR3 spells CASSATTGSGANVLTF. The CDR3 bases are TGTGCCAGCAGCGCTACGACAGGATCTGGGGCCAACGTCCTGACTTTC. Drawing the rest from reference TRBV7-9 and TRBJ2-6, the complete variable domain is DTGVSQNPRHKITKRGQNVTFRCDPISEHNRLYWYRQTLGQGPEFLTYFQNEAQLEKSRLLSDRFSAERPKGSFSTLEIQRTEQGDSAMYLCASSATTGSGANVLTFGAGSRLTVL.

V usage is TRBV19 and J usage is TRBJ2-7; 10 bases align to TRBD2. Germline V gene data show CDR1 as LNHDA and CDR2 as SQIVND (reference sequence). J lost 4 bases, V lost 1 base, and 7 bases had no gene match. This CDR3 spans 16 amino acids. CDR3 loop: CASSIAVSGRRYEQYV. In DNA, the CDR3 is TGTGCCAGTAGTATAGCCGTTAGCGGGAGGAGGTACGAGCAGTACGTC.

The CDR3 loop is CAISAIGTSGRETQYF. CDR3 DNA sequence: TGTGCCATCAGCGCTATAGGGACTAGCGGGAGGGAGACCCAGTACTTC. This rearrangement joins TRBV10-3 to TRBJ2-5, with 15 bases identical to TRBD2. The germline CDR1 and CDR2 sequences are ENHRY and SYGVKD. There are 16 residues in the CDR3. V gave up 6 bases and J gave up 5 bases; unmatched junction bases: 7.

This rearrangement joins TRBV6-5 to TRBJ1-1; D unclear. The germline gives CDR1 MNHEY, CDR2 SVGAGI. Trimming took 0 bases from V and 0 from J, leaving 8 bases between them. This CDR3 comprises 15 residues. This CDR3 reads CASSYSILLNTEAFF. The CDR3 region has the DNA TGTGCCAGCAGTTACTCGATACTGCTGAACACTGAAGCTTTCTTT.

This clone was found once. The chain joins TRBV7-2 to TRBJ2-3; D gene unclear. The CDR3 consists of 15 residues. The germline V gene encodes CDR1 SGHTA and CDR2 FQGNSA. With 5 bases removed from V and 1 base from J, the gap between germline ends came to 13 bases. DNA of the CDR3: TGTGCCAGCAGCCCAGTACGCAGTGGCACAGATACGCAGTATTTT. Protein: CASSPVRSGTDTQYF.

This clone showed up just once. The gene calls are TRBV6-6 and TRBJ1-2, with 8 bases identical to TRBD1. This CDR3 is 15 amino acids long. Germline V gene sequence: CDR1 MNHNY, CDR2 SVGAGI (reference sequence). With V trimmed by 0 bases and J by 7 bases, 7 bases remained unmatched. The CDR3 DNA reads TGTGCCAGCAGTTACTCGATGACAGGGGTCGGTGGCTACACCTTC. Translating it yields CASSYSMTGVGGYTF.

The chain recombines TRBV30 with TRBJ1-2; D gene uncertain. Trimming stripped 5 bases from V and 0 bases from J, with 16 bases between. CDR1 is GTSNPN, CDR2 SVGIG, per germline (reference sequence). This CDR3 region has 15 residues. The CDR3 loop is CAWAKRRLTNYGYTF. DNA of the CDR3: TGTGCCTGGGCCAAGCGGAGGCTTACTAACTATGGCTACACCTTC.

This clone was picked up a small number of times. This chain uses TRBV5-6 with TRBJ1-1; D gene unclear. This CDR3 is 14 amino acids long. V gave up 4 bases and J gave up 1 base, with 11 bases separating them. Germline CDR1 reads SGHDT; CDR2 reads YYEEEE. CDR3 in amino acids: CASSPQRGNTEAFF. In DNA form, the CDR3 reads TGTGCCAGCAGCCCGCAACGGGGGAACACTGAAGCTTTCTTT. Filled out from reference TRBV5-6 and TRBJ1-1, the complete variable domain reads DAGVTQSPTHLIKTRGQQVTLRCSPKSGHDTVSWYQQALGQGPQFIFQYYEEEERQRGNFPDRFSGHQFPNYSSELNVNALLLGDSALYLCASSPQRGNTEAFFGQGTRLTVV.

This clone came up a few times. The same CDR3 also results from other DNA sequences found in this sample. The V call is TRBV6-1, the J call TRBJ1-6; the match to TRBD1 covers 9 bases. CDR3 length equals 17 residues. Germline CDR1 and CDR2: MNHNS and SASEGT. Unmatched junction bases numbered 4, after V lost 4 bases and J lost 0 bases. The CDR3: CASSGGQGRSYNSPLHF. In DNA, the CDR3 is TGTGCCAGCAGTGGAGGACAGGGGCGCTCCTATAATTCACCCCTCCACTTT.

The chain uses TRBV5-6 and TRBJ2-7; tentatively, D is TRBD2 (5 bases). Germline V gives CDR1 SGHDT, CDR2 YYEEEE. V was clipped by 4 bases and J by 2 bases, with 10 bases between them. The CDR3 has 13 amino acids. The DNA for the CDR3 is TGTGCCAGCAGCCGGGATTTCCCCTACGAGCAGTACGTC. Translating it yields CASSRDFPYEQYV.

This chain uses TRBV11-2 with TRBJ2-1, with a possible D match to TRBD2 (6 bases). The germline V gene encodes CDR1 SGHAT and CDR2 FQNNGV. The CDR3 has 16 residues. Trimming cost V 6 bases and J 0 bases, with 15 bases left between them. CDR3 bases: TGTGCCAGCAGTCTTAGCGGCTACCGCTCCTACAATGAGCAGTTCTTC. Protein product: CASSLSGYRSYNEQFF.

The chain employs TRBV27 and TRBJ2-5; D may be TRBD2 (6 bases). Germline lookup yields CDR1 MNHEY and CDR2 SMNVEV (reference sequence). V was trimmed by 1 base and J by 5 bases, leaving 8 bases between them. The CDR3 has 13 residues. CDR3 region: CASSLFGGETQYF. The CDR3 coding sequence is TGTGCCAGCAGTTTATTTGGGGGGGAGACCCAGTACTTC.

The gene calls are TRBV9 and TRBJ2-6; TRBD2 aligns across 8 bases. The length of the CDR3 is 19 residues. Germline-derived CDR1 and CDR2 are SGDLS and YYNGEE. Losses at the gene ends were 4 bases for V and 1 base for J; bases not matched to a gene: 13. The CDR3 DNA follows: TGTGCCAGCAGCCCCTATATGGCGGGAGGTCCTTCTGGGGCCAACGTCCTGACTTTC. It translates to CASSPYMAGGPSGANVLTF.

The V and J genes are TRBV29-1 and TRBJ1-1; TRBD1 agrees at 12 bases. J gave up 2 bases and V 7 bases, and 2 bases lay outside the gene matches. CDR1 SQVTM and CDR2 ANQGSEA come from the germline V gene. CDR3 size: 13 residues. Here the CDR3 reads CSAGTGGNTEAFF. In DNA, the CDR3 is TGCAGCGCGGGGACAGGGGGCAACACTGAAGCTTTCTTT. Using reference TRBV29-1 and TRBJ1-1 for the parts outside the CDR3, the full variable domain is SAVISQKPSRDICQRGTSLTIQCQVDSQVTMMFWYRQQPGQSLTLIATANQGSEATYESGFVIDKFPISRPNLTFSTLTVSNMSPEDSSIYLCSAGTGGNTEAFFGQGTRLTVV.